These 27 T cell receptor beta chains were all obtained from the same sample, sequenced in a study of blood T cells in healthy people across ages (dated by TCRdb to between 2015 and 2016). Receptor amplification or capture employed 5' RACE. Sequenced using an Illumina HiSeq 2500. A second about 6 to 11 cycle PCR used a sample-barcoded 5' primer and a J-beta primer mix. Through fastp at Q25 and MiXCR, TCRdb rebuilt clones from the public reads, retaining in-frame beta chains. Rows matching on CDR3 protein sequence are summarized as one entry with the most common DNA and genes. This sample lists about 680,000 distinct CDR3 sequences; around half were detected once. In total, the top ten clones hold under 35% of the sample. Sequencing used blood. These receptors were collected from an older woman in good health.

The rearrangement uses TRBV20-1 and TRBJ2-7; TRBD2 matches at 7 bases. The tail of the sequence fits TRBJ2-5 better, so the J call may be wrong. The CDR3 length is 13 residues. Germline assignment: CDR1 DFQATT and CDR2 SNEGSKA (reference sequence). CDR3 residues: CSAGGADQETQYF. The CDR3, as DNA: TGCAGTGCGGGAGGGGCAGACCAAGAGACCCAGTACTTC.

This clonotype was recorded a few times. CDR3 region: CASSFSGLQETQYF. CDR3 nucleotides: TGTGCCAGCAGCTTCTCAGGACTCCAAGAGACCCAGTACTTC. The chain joins TRBV7-9 to TRBJ2-5; TRBD2 might be the D (5 bases). CDR1 is SEHNR and CDR2 is FQNEAQ in the germline V gene (reference sequence). V was shortened by 3 bases and J by 1 base, with 9 bases between the two germline ends. The CDR3 spans 14 residues.

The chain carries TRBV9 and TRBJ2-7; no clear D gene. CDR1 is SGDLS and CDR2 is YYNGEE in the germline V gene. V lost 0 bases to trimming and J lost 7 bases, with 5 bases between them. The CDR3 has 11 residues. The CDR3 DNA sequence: TGTGCCAGCAGCGTAGAGAATGAGCAGTACTTC. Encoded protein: CASSVENEQYF. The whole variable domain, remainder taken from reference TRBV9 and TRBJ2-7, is DSGVTQTPKHLITATGQRVTLRCSPRSGDLSVYWYQQSLDQGLQFLIQYYNGEERAKGNILERFSAQQFPDLHSELNLSSLELGDSALYFCASSVENEQYFGPGTRLTVT.

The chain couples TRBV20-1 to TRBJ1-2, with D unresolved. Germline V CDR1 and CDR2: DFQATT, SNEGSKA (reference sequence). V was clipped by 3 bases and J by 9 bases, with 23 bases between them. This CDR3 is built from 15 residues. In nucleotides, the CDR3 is TGCAGTGCTAGTCCACCCCTTGCCCCGGCCGTTAGCTACACCTTC. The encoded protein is CSASPPLAPAVSYTF.

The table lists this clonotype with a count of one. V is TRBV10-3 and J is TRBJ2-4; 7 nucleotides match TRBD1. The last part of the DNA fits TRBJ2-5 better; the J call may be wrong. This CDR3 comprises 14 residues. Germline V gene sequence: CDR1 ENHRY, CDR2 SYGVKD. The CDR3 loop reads CAISGQTGHETQYF. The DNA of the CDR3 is TGTGCCATCAGTGGCCAGACAGGGCACGAGACCCAGTACTTC.

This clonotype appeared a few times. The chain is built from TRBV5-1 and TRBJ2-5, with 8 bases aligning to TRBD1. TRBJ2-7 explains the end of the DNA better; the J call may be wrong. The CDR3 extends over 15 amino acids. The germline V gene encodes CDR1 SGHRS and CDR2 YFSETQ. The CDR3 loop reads CASTTWGDRFNEQYF. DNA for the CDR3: TGCGCCAGCACCACCTGGGGGGACAGGTTCAACGAGCAGTACTTC.

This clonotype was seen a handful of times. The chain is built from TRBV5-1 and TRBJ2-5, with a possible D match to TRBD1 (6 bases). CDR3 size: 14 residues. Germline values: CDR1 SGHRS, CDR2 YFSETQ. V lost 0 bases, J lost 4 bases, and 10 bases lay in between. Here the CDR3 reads CASSLGQAGETQYF. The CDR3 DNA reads TGCGCCAGCAGCTTGGGACAGGCAGGAGAGACCCAGTACTTC.

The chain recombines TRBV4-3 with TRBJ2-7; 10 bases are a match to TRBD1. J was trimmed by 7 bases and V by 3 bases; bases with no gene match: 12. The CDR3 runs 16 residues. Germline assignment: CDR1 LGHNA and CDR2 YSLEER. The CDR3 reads CASSQGETGGKHEQYF. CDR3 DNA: TGCGCCAGCAGCCAGGGCGAGACAGGGGGCAAGCATGAGCAGTACTTC.

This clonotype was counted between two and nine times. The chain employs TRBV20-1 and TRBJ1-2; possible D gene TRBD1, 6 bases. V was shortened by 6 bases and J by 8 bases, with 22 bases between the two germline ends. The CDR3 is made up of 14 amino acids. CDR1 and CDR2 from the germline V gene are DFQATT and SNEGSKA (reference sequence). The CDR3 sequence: CSALTGGYYGGYTF. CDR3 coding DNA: TGCAGTGCCCTAACCGGGGGCTACTATGGAGGCTACACCTTC.

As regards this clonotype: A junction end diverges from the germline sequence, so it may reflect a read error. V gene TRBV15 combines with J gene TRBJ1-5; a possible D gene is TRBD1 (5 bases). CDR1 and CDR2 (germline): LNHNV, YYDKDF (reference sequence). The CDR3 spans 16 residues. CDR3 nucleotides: TGTGCCACCAGCAGAGGCCGACAGCTTAGCAATCAGCCCCGGCATTTT. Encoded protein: CATSRGRQLSNQPRHF.

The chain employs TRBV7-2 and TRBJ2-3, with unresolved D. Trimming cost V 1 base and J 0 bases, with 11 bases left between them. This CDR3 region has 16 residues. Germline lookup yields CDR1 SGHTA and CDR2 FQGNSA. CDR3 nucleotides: TGTGCCAGCAGCTTAGTAGGCCGGTCCAGCACAGATACGCAGTATTTT. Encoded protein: CASSLVGRSSTDTQYF.

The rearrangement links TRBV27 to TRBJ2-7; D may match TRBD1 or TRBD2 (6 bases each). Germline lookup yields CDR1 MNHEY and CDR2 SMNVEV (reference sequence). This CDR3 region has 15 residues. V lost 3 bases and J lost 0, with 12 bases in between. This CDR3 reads CASSLRGDNSYEQYF. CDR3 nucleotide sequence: TGTGCCAGCAGTTTGCGCGGGGACAACTCCTACGAGCAGTACTTC.

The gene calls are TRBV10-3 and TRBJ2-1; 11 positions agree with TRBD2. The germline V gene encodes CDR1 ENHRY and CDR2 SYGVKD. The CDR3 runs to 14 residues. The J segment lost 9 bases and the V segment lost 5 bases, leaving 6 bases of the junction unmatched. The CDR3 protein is CAISPGLADGEQFF. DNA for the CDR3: TGTGCCATCAGTCCGGGACTAGCGGATGGTGAGCAGTTCTTC.

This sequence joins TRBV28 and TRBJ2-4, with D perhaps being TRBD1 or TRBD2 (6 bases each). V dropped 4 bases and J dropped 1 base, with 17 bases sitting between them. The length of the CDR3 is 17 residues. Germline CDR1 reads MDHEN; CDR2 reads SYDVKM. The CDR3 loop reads CASSYYRGPGAKNIQYF. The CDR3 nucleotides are TGTGCCAGCAGTTACTATCGGGGGCCTGGGGCCAAAAACATTCAGTACTTC. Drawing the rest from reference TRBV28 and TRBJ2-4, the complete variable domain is DVKVTQSSRYLVKRTGEKVFLECVQDMDHENMFWYRQDPGLGLRLIYFSYDVKMKEKGDIPEGYSVSREKKERFSLILESASTNQTSMYLCASSYYRGPGAKNIQYFGAGTRLSVL.

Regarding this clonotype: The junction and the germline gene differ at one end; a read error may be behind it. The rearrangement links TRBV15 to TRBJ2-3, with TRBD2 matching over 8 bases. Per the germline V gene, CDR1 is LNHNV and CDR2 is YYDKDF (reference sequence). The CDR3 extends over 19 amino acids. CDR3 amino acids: CAASRSRTSRQSSTDTQYF. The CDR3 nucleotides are TGTGCCGCCAGCAGATCCAGGACTAGCAGGCAGTCTAGCACAGATACGCAGTATTTT.

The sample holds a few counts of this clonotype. CDR3 bases: TGTGCCAGCAGTCGGACTAGCGGAGATTACAATGAGCAGTTCTTC. Amino acid sequence: CASSRTSGDYNEQFF. The chain uses TRBV4-2 and TRBJ2-1; TRBD2 agrees at 10 bases. Looked up from germline, CDR1 is LGHNA and CDR2 is YNFKEQ. This CDR3 comprises 15 residues. Germline trimming cut 6 bases from V and 4 bases from J; bases unmatched to any gene: 6.

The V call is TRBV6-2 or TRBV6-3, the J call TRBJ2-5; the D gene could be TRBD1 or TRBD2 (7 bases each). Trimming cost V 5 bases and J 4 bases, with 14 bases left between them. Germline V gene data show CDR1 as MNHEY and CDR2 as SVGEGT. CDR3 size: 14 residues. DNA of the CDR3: TGTGCCAGCAGTAACAGGGGCGGGAGAGAGACCCAGTACTTC. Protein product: CASSNRGGRETQYF.

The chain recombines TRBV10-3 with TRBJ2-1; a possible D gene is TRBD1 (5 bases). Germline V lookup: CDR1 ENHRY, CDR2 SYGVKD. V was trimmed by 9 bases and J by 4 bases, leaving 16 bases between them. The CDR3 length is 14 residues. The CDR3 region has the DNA TGTGCCATACAAAGCGACAGAGTTTACAATGAGCAGTTCTTC. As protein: CAIQSDRVYNEQFF.

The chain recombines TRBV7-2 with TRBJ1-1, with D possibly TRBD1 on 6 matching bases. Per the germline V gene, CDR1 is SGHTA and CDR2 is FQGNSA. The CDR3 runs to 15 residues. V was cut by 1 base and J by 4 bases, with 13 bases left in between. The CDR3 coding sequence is TGTGCCAGCAGCTTAGTTGGGGGCCCAGGCACTGAAGCTTTCTTT. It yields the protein CASSLVGGPGTEAFF.

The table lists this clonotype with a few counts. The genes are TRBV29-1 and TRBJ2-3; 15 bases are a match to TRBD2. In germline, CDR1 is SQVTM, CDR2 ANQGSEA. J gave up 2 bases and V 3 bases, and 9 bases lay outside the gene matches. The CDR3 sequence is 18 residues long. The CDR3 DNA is TGCAGCGTTGACGGTCGTGGACTAGCGGGAGGGTCCACAGATACGCAGTATTTT. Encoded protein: CSVDGRGLAGGSTDTQYF.

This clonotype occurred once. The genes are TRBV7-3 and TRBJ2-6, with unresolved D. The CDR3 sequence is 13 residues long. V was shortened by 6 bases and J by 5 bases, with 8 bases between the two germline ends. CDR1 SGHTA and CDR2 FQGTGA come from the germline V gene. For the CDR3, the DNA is TGTGCCAGCAGTCCCCCCTGGGCCAACGTCCTGACTTTC. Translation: CASSPPWANVLTF.

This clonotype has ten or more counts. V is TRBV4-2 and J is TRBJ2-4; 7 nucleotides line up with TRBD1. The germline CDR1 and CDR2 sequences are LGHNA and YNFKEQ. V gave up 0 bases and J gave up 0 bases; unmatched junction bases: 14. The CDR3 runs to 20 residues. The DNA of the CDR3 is TGTGCCAGCAGCCAAGAGCCGCAGGGGGATATCATAATAGCCAAAAACATTCAGTACTTC. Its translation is CASSQEPQGDIIIAKNIQYF.

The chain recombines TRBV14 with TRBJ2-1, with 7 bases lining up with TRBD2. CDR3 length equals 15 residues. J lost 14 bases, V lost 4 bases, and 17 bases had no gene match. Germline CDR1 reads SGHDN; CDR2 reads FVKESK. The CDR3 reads CASSRGTGWTRTEFF. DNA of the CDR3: TGTGCCAGCAGCCGCGGTACGGGGTGGACTAGGACCGAGTTCTTC.

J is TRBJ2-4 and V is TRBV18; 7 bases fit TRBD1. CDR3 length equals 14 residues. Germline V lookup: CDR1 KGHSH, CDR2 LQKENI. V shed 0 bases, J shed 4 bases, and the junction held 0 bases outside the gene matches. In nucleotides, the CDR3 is TGTGCCAGCTCACCACCGGGACAGAAAAACATTCAGTACTTC. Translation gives CASSPPGQKNIQYF.

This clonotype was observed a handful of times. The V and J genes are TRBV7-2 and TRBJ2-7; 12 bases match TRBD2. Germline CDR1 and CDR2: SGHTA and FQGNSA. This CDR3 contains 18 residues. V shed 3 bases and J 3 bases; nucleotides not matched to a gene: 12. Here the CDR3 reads CASSFVPGLAGFSYEQYF. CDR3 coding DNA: TGTGCCAGCAGCTTCGTCCCGGGACTAGCGGGCTTCAGCTACGAGCAGTACTTC.

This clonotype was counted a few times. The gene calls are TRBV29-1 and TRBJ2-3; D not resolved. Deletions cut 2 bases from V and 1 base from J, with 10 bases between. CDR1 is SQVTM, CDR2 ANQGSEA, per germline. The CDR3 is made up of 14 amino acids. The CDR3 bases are TGCAGCGTTGAAAAAGCGCTCCGCACAGATACGCAGTATTTT. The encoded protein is CSVEKALRTDTQYF.

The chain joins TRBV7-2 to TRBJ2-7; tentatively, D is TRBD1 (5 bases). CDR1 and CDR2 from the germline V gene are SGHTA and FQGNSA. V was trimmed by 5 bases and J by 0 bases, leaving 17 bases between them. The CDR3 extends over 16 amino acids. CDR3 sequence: CASSPDSAHSSYEQYF. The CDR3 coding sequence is TGTGCCAGCAGCCCAGACAGTGCCCATAGCTCCTACGAGCAGTACTTC.